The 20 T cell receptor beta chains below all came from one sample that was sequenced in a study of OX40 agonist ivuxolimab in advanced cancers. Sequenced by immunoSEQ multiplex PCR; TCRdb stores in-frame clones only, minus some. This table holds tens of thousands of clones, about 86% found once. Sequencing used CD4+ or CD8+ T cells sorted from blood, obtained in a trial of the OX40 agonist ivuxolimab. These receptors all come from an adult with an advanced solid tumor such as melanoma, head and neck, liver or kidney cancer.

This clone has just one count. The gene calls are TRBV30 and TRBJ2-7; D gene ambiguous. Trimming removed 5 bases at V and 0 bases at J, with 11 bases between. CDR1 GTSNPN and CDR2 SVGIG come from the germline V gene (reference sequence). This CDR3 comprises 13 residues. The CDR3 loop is CAWGLGSSYEQYF. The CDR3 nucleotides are TGTGCCTGGGGCCTGGGCAGCTCCTACGAGCAGTACTTC.

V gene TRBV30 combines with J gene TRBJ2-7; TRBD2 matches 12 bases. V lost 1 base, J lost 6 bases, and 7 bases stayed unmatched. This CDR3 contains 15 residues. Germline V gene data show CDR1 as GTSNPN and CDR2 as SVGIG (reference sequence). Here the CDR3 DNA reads TGTGCCTGGAGTGAGATCCCTAGCGGGAGGGCCGAGCAGTACTTC. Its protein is CAWSEIPSGRAEQYF.

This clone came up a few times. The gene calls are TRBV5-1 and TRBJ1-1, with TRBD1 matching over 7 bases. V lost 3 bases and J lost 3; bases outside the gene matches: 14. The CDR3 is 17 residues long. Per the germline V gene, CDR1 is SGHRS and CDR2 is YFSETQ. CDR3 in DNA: TGCGCCAGCAGCTCGAGAGGACAGGAGGGAGCGGACACTGAAGCTTTCTTT. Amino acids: CASSSRGQEGADTEAFF.

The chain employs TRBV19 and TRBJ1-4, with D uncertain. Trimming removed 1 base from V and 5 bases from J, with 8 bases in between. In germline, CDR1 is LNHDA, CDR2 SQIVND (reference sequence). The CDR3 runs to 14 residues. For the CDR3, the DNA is TGTGCCAGTAGTATAGCGACCGAAAATGAAAAACTGTTTTTT. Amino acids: CASSIATENEKLFF.

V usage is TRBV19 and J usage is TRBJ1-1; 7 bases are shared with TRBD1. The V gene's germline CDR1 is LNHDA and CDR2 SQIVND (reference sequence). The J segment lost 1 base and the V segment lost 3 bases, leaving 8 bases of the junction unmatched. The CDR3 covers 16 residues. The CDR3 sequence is CASSIPRGGENTEAFF. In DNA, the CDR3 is TGTGCCAGTAGTATCCCCAGGGGGGGGGAGAACACTGAAGCTTTCTTT.

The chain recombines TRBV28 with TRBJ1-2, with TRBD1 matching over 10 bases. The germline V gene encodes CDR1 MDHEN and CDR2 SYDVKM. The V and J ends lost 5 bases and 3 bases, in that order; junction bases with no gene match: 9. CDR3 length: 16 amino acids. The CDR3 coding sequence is TGTGCCAGCAGTCCCTCCGGGACAGGGGATGACTATGGCTACACCTTC. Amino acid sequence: CASSPSGTGDDYGYTF.

The CDR3 region has the DNA TGTGCCAGCCCCCCCGGACAGGGAAGGTCTCCCTATGGCTACACCTTC. Residues: CASPPGQGRSPYGYTF. This chain uses TRBV25-1 with TRBJ1-2; 8 nucleotides match TRBD1. In germline, CDR1 is MGHDK, CDR2 SYGVNS. V gave up 8 bases and J gave up 4 bases; unmatched junction bases: 15. The CDR3 length is 16 residues.

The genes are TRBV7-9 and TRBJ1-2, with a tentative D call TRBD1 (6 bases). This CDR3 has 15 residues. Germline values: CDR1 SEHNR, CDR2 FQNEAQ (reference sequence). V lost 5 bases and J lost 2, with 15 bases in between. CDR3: CASSTFRQANYGYTF. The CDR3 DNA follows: TGTGCCAGCAGCACCTTCAGACAGGCGAACTATGGCTACACCTTC.

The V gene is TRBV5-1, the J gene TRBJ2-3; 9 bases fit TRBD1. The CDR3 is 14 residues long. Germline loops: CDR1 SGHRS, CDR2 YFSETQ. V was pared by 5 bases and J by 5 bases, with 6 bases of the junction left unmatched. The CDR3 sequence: CASSRTGDLDTQYF. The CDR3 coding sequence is TGCGCCAGCAGTAGGACAGGGGATTTAGATACGCAGTATTTT.

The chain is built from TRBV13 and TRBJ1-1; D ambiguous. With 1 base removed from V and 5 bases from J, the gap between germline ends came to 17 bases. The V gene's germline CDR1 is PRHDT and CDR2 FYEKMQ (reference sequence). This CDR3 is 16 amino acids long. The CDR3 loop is CASSLDVGRIGTEAFF. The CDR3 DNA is TGTGCCAGCAGCTTAGATGTAGGCAGGATTGGGACTGAAGCTTTCTTT.

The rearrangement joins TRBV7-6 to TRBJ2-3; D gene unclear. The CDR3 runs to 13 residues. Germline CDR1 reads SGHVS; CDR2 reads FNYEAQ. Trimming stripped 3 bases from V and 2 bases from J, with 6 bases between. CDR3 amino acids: CASSFSNTDTQYF. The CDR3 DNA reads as TGTGCCAGCAGCTTTTCGAACACAGATACGCAGTATTTT.

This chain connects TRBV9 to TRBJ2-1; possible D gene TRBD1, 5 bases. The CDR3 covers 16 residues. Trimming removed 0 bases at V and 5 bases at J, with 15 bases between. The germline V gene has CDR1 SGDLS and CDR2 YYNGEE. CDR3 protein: CASSVAGQGGDNEQFF. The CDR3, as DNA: TGTGCCAGCAGCGTAGCTGGGCAGGGTGGAGACAATGAGCAGTTCTTC. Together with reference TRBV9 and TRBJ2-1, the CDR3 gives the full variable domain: DSGVTQTPKHLITATGQRVTLRCSPRSGDLSVYWYQQSLDQGLQFLIQYYNGEERAKGNILERFSAQQFPDLHSELNLSSLELGDSALYFCASSVAGQGGDNEQFFGPGTRLTVL.

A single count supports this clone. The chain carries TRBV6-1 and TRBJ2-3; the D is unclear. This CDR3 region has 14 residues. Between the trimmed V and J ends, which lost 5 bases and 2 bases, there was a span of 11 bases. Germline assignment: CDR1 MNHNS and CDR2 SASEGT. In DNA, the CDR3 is TGTGCCAGCAGTTTGGCGGAGATCACAGATACGCAGTATTTT. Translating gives CASSLAEITDTQYF.

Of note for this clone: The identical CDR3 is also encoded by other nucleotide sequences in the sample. CDR3: CASSLEGSSSGNTIYF. The CDR3 DNA reads as TGCGCCAGCAGCTTGGAAGGCAGCTCCTCTGGAAACACCATATATTTT. V usage is TRBV5-1 and J usage is TRBJ1-3, with D unclear. Germline CDR1 SGHRS, CDR2 YFSETQ. V dropped 0 bases and J dropped 0 bases, with 10 bases sitting between them. The CDR3 runs 16 residues.

In nucleotides, the CDR3 is TGCAGCGTACGGACAGGGAGAGACGAGCAGTACTTC. Translated: CSVRTGRDEQYF. The chain is built from TRBV29-1 and TRBJ2-7; 8 nucleotides agree with TRBD1. The J segment lost 5 bases and the V segment lost 6 bases, leaving 6 bases of the junction unmatched. CDR1 and CDR2 from the germline V gene are SQVTM and ANQGSEA. The CDR3 has 12 amino acids.

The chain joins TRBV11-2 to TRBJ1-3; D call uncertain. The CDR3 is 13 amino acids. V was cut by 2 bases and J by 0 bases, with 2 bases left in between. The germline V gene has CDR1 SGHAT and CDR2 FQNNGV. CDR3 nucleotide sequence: TGTGCCAGCAGCTTAAACTCTGGAAACACCATATATTTT. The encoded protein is CASSLNSGNTIYF.

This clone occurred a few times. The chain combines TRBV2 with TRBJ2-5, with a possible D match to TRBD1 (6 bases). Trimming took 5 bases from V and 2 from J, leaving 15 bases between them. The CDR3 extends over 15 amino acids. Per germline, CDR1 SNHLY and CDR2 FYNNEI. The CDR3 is CASSQRTAGQETQYF. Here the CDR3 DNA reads TGTGCCAGCAGTCAGCGGACAGCCGGTCAAGAGACCCAGTACTTC.

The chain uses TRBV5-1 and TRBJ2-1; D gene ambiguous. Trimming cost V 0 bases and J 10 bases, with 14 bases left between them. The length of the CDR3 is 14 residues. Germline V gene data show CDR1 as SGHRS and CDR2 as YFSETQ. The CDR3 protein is CASSLDTAPGEQFF. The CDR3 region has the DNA TGCGCCAGCAGCTTGGATACAGCCCCCGGGGAGCAGTTCTTC.

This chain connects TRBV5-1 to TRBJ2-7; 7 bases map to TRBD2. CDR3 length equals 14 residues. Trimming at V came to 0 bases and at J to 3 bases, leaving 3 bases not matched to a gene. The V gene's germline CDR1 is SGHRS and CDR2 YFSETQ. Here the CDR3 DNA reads TGCGCCAGCAGCTTGGGGTCGGGAGGCTACGAGCAGTACTTC. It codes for CASSLGSGGYEQYF.

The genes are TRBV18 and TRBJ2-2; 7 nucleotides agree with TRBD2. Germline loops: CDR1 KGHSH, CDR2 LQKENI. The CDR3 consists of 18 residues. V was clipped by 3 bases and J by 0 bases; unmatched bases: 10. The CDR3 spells CASSPDLGLAANTGELFF. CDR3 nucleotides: TGTGCCAGCTCACCCGACCTGGGGCTAGCGGCGAACACCGGGGAGCTGTTTTTT.